The next 20 T cell receptor beta chains were all read from a single sample in a study of OX40 agonist ivuxolimab in advanced cancers. Sequencing was performed with immunoSEQ multiplex PCR; in TCRdb, only in-frame clones are kept and a portion is missing. This sample yields roughly 95,000 clones, of which 85% to 90% are seen a single time; about 2% belongs to the top ten. This specimen consisted of CD4+ or CD8+ T cells sorted from blood, obtained in a trial of the OX40 agonist ivuxolimab. These receptors all come from an adult with an advanced solid tumor such as melanoma, head and neck, liver or kidney cancer.

The CDR3, as DNA: TGTGCCAGCAGCTTAGTGTACAGCTACCTCACCGGGGAGCTGTTTTTT. Residues: CASSLVYSYLTGELFF. This chain uses TRBV7-2 with TRBJ2-2; D not resolved. The CDR3 spans 16 residues. Germline assignment: CDR1 SGHTA and CDR2 FQGNSA. V lost 1 base and J lost 4, with 13 bases in between. Supplemented by reference TRBV7-2 and TRBJ2-2, the full variable domain reads GAGVSQSPSNKVTEKGKDVELRCDPISGHTALYWYRQSLGQGLEFLIYFQGNSAPDKSGLPSDRFSAERTGGSVSTLTIQRTQQEDSAVYLCASSLVYSYLTGELFFGEGSRLTVL.

The V call is TRBV6-5, the J call TRBJ1-1; D gene uncertain. The CDR3 is made up of 13 amino acids. The V end was cut by 2 bases, the J end by 0 bases, with 4 bases between. CDR1 is MNHEY, CDR2 SVGAGI, per germline. The CDR3, as DNA: TGTGCCAGCAGTTACCAGATGAACACTGAAGCTTTCTTT. Protein product: CASSYQMNTEAFF.

The gene calls are TRBV7-2 and TRBJ2-3; 14 bases map to TRBD2. CDR1 is SGHTA and CDR2 is FQGNSA in the germline V gene. V shed 4 bases, J shed 4 bases, and the junction held 4 bases outside the gene matches. The CDR3 consists of 16 residues. The chain's CDR3 is CASSSGLAGVADTQYF. The CDR3 DNA reads TGTGCCAGCAGCTCGGGACTAGCGGGAGTTGCAGATACGCAGTATTTT.

This rearrangement joins TRBV2 to TRBJ2-1; 8 bases are shared with TRBD2. Germline CDR1 SNHLY, CDR2 FYNNEI. The trim removed 8 bases at V and 7 bases at J, leaving 19 bases unmatched. The CDR3 is 17 residues long. CDR3 protein: CASGLQRASGSQNEQFF. In nucleotides, the CDR3 is TGTGCCAGCGGACTACAAAGGGCCAGCGGGAGTCAGAATGAGCAGTTCTTC.

The rearrangement links TRBV5-6 to TRBJ2-7; 13 bases fit TRBD2. Germline-derived CDR1 and CDR2 are SGHDT and YYEEEE. The ends lost 4 bases at V and 7 bases at J; junction bases unmatched: 11. The CDR3 is 16 residues long. CDR3 in amino acids: CASSPLRLAGGREQYF. As DNA, the CDR3 is TGTGCCAGCAGCCCTCTAAGACTAGCGGGAGGACGGGAGCAGTACTTC.

CDR3 protein: CASTRQENTEAFF. As DNA, the CDR3 is TGTGCCAGCACCCGACAGGAGAACACTGAAGCTTTCTTT. This chain uses TRBV6-6 with TRBJ1-1; D is possibly TRBD1 (6 bases). Germline CDR1 is MNHNY and CDR2 is SVGAGI (reference sequence). This CDR3 has 13 amino acids. V was clipped by 7 bases and J by 1 base, with 10 bases between them.

The V call is TRBV6-5, the J call TRBJ2-7; 10 bases fit TRBD1. In germline, CDR1 is MNHEY, CDR2 SVGAGI. CDR3 length: 15 amino acids. V lost 8 bases and J lost 2; bases outside the gene matches: 9. The CDR3 region has the DNA TGTGCCAGCCTCGGATTGGGACAGGGGACCTACGAGCAGTACTTC. Its translation: CASLGLGQGTYEQYF.

This clone was counted a single time. This chain joins TRBV18 and TRBJ1-2, with unresolved D. Between the trimmed V and J ends, which lost 4 bases and 2 bases, there was a span of 8 bases. CDR3 length equals 13 residues. Germline V gene data show CDR1 as KGHSH and CDR2 as LQKENI. The DNA for the CDR3 is TGTGCCAGCTCACAGGACGGCAACTATGGCTACACCTTC. Translated, it gives CASSQDGNYGYTF.

The V call is TRBV28, the J call TRBJ2-7; D ambiguous. CDR3 size: 11 residues. With 11 bases removed from V and 6 bases from J, the gap between germline ends came to 14 bases. Per the germline V gene, CDR1 is MDHEN and CDR2 is SYDVKM. CDR3: CASEASAEQYF. The CDR3 nucleotides are TGTGCCTCCGAAGCCTCGGCCGAGCAGTACTTC.

The V call is TRBV6-5, the J call TRBJ2-1; no clear D. This CDR3 has 15 amino acids. V was pared by 7 bases and J by 3 bases, with 16 bases between. Germline-derived CDR1 and CDR2 are MNHEY and SVGAGI. Written as DNA, the CDR3 is TGTGCCAGCAAAGAATGGGATTCCCTCTACAATGAGCAGTTCTTC. This codes for CASKEWDSLYNEQFF.

In this sample, this clone turned up a few times. The V and J genes are TRBV2 and TRBJ2-2; the match to TRBD2 covers 10 bases. There are 14 residues in the CDR3. V lost 6 bases, J lost 8 bases, and 6 bases stayed unmatched. Per the germline V gene, CDR1 is SNHLY and CDR2 is FYNNEI. The CDR3 loop is CASSSLAGKGELFF. The DNA for the CDR3 is TGTGCCAGCAGCTCACTAGCGGGAAAAGGGGAGCTGTTTTTT.

A few counts support this clone. This rearrangement joins TRBV19 to TRBJ2-3; 8 bases fit TRBD1. This CDR3 has 14 amino acids. V shed 4 bases, J shed 6 bases, and the junction held 6 bases outside the gene matches. Germline V gene data show CDR1 as LNHDA and CDR2 as SQIVND (reference sequence). CDR3 protein: CASSKDRVADTQYF. CDR3 sequence (DNA): TGTGCCAGTAGTAAGGACAGGGTGGCGGATACGCAGTATTTT.

This chain uses TRBV18 with TRBJ1-2, with D perhaps TRBD1 (5 bases). V was trimmed by 5 bases and J by 4 bases, leaving 11 bases between them. Germline-derived CDR1 and CDR2 are KGHSH and LQKENI. The CDR3 consists of 13 residues. CDR3 in amino acids: CASSSTDSYGYTF. The CDR3 DNA sequence: TGTGCCAGCTCATCAACCGACAGCTATGGCTACACCTTC.

V usage is TRBV5-1 and J usage is TRBJ2-1, with 8 bases identical to TRBD2. CDR1 is SGHRS and CDR2 is YFSETQ in the germline V gene. V shed 0 bases, J shed 0 bases, and the junction held 8 bases outside the gene matches. The CDR3 has 18 residues. CDR3 residues: CASSLAPAGASSYNEQFF. Here the CDR3 DNA reads TGCGCCAGCAGCTTGGCCCCAGCGGGGGCGAGCTCCTACAATGAGCAGTTCTTC.

The chain is built from TRBV7-8 and TRBJ1-4; 7 nucleotides line up with TRBD1. With 5 bases clipped from V and 4 bases from J, the junction kept 7 bases outside the gene matches. The CDR3 covers 15 residues. Germline CDR1 and CDR2: SGHVS and FQNEAQ. CDR3 nucleotides: TGTGCCAGCAGCCGCGGGACAGCTAGTAATGAAAAACTGTTTTTT. It is translated as CASSRGTASNEKLFF.

V and J are TRBV11-2 and TRBJ1-1, with D possibly matching TRBD1 (5 bases). The V end was cut by 1 base, the J end by 3 bases, with 9 bases between. The CDR3 has 14 amino acids. Germline V gene sequence: CDR1 SGHAT, CDR2 FQNNGV. CDR3 sequence (DNA): TGTGCCAGCAGCTTAGGGGGCTCTTACACTGAAGCTTTCTTT. It codes for CASSLGGSYTEAFF. The full variable domain, its missing parts supplied by reference TRBV11-2 and TRBJ1-1, is EAGVAQSPRYKIIEKRQSVAFWCNPISGHATLYWYQQILGQGPKLLIQFQNNGVVDDSQLPKDRFSAERLKGVDSTLKIQPAKLEDSAVYLCASSLGGSYTEAFFGQGTRLTVV.

This rearrangement joins TRBV21-1 to TRBJ2-7; TRBD2 reflects the table's D call only, with no check against the DNA. TRBV21-1 is a pseudogene segment. The CDR3 is 12 residues long. The CDR3 region is CASSIRDYEQYF. The CDR3 DNA follows: TGTGCCAGCAGCATTCGAGACTACGAGCAGTACTTC.

The chain employs TRBV5-1 and TRBJ2-3; TRBD2 might be the D (5 bases). The CDR3 has 15 amino acids. Looked up from germline, CDR1 is SGHRS and CDR2 is YFSETQ. Trimming stripped 0 bases from V and 5 bases from J, with 13 bases between. The CDR3 region is CASSLVGSEGDTQYF. As DNA, the CDR3 is TGCGCCAGCAGCTTGGTAGGATCCGAGGGAGATACGCAGTATTTT.

The chain couples TRBV6-1 to TRBJ2-1; 7 nucleotides match TRBD1. V lost 6 bases to trimming and J lost 3 bases; unmatched junction nucleotides: 8. The germline gives CDR1 MNHNS, CDR2 SASEGT. The CDR3 totals 15 residues. CDR3 protein: CASRARDSFYNEQFF. CDR3 coding DNA: TGTGCCAGCAGAGCAAGGGACAGCTTCTACAATGAGCAGTTCTTC.

The chain recombines TRBV2 with TRBJ1-5, with D tentatively TRBD1 (5 bases). This CDR3 is 14 amino acids long. V was cut by 4 bases and J by 3 bases, with 10 bases left in between. The germline gives CDR1 SNHLY, CDR2 FYNNEI. CDR3 nucleotides: TGTGCCAGCAGTGGAGACAGCATCAATCAGCCCCAGCATTTT. Residues: CASSGDSINQPQHF.